Each of the 5 T cell receptor beta chains below was sequenced from the same sample in a study of T-cell memory formation after mild COVID-19. MiXCR was run by TCRdb on the 5' RACE reads, yielding one entry per CDR3 protein. The sample consists of approximately 580,000 distinct CDR3 sequences, over 20% of them appearing once. The material sequenced was PBMCs or a T cell subset sorted from them (not recorded which). The receptors were gathered from an adult woman who had mild COVID-19 (a few samples of this study predate the infection). Cell type and time point are not known.

This clonotype appeared a few times. The CDR3 protein is CASSQEGAPSAVNNEQFF. CDR3 sequence (DNA): TGTGCCAGCAGCCAAGAAGGAGCCCCTAGCGCTGTCAACAATGAGCAGTTCTTC. V is TRBV3-1 and J is TRBJ2-1; possible D gene TRBD2, 6 bases. This CDR3 contains 18 residues. Looked up from germline, CDR1 is LGHDT and CDR2 is YNNKEL (reference sequence). The ends were cut back, 0 bases at V and 5 bases at J, with 20 bases in the middle.

This clonotype occurred a few times. This sequence joins TRBV18 and TRBJ1-5; D gene uncertain. Deletions cut 3 bases from V and 4 bases from J, with 4 bases between. The CDR3 totals 12 residues. CDR1 and CDR2 (germline): KGHSH, LQKENI. This CDR3 is CASSPENQPQHF. The DNA for the CDR3 is TGTGCCAGCTCACCCGAGAATCAGCCCCAGCATTTT.

The V gene is TRBV18, the J gene TRBJ1-5, with D perhaps matching TRBD1 (6 bases). V was pared by 3 bases and J by 3 bases, with 9 bases between. Per the germline V gene, CDR1 is KGHSH and CDR2 is LQKENI. This CDR3 comprises 14 residues. The CDR3 loop reads CASSPAGANQPQHF. In DNA, the CDR3 is TGTGCCAGCTCACCGGCAGGGGCCAATCAGCCCCAGCATTTT.

This sequence joins TRBV20-1 and TRBJ2-1; 7 bases map to TRBD1. Germline lookup yields CDR1 DFQATT and CDR2 SNEGSKA (reference sequence). Trimming cost V 1 base and J 0 bases; bases outside gene matches: 3. The CDR3 consists of 15 residues. CDR3 in DNA: TGCAGTGCTAGAGGGGCAGGGGGCTCCTACAATGAGCAGTTCTTC. Translating gives CSARGAGGSYNEQFF.

This sequence joins TRBV20-1 and TRBJ2-5; D unresolved. The V gene lost 0 bases and the J gene lost 2 bases, with 7 bases spanning the gap. The CDR3 totals 13 residues. CDR1 and CDR2 (germline): DFQATT, SNEGSKA (reference sequence). The chain's CDR3 is CSAREDPQETQYF. The CDR3 DNA follows: TGCAGTGCTAGAGAGGACCCTCAAGAGACCCAGTACTTC.